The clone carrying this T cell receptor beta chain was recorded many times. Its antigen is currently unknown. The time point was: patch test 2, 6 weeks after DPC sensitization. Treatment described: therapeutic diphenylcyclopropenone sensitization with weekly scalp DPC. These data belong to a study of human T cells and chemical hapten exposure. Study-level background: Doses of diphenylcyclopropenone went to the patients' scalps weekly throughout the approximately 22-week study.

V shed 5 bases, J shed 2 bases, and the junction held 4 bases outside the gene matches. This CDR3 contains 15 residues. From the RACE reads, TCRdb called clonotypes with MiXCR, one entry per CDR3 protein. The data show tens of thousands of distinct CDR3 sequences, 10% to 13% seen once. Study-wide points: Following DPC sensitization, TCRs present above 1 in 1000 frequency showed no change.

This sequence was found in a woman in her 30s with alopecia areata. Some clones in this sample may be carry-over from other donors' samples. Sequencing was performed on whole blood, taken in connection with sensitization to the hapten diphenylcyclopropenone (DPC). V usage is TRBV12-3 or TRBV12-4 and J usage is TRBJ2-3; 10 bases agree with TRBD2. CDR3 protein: CASSILAGPTDTQYF. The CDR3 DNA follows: TGTGCCAGCAGTATACTAGCGGGACCCACAGATACGCAGTATTTT.